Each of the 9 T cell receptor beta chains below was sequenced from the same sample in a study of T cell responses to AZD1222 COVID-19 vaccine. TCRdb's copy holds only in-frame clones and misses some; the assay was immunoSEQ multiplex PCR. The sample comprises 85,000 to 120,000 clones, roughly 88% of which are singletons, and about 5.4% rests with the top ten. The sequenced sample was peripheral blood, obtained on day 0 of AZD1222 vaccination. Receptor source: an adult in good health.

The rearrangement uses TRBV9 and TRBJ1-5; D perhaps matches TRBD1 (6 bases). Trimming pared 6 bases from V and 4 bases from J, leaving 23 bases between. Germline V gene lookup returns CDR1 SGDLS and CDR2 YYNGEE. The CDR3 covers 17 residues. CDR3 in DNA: TGTGCCAGCATAGAAACGGGGGCAGTCGGGACGAATCAGCCCCAGCATTTT. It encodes CASIETGAVGTNQPQHF.

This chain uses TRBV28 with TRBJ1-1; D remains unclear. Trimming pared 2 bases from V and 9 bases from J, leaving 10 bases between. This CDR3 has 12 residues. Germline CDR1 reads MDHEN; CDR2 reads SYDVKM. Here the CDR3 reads CASSLGGTQAFF. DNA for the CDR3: TGTGCCAGCAGTTTAGGAGGTACACAAGCTTTCTTT.

CDR3 bases: TGTGCCAGCAGCTCGGGACAGAGGCAAGAGACCCAGTACTTC. This sequence encodes CASSSGQRQETQYF. This chain connects TRBV5-4 to TRBJ2-5, with 7 positions matching TRBD1. Germline CDR1 and CDR2: SGHNT and YYREEE (reference sequence). J lost 2 bases, V lost 3 bases, and 4 bases had no gene match. The CDR3 runs 14 residues.

The CDR3 DNA reads as TGTGCCAGCAGCCCCCCGCGGGGACCAGATACGCAGTATTTT. It translates to CASSPPRGPDTQYF. This rearrangement joins TRBV5-6 to TRBJ2-3; TRBD2 might be the D (6 bases). The CDR3 has 14 residues. Deletions cut 4 bases from V and 4 bases from J, with 13 bases between. Germline V gives CDR1 SGHDT, CDR2 YYEEEE.

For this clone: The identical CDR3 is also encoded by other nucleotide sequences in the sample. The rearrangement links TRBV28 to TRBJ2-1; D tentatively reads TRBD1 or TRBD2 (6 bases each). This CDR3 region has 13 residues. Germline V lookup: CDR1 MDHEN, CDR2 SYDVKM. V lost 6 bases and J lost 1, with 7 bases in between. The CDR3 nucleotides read TGTGCCAGCAGAGGGGGGTCCTACAATGAGCAGTTCTTC. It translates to CASRGGSYNEQFF. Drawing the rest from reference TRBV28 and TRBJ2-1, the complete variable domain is DVKVTQSSRYLVKRTGEKVFLECVQDMDHENMFWYRQDPGLGLRLIYFSYDVKMKEKGDIPEGYSVSREKKERFSLILESASTNQTSMYLCASRGGSYNEQFFGPGTRLTVL.

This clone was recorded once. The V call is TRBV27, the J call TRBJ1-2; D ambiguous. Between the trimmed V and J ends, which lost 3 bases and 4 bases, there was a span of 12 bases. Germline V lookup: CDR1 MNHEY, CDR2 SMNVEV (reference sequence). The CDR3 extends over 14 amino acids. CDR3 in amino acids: CASSFLPEGYGYTF. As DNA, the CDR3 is TGTGCCAGCAGTTTCCTTCCGGAGGGCTATGGCTACACCTTC.

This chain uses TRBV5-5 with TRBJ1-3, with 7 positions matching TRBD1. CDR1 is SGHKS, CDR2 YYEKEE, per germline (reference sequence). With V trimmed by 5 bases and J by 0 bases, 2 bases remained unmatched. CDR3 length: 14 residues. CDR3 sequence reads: CASSRQGSGNTIYF. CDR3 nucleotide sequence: TGTGCCAGCAGTCGACAGGGCTCTGGAAACACCATATATTTT. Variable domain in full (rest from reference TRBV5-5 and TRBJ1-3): DAGVTQSPTHLIKTRGQQVTLRCSPISGHKSVSWYQQVLGQGPQFIFQYYEKEERGRGNFPDRFSARQFPNYSSELNVNALLLGDSALYLCASSRQGSGNTIYFGEGSWLTVV.

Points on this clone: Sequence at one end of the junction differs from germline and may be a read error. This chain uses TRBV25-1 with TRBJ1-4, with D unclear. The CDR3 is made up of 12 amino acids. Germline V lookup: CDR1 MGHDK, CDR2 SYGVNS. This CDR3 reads CASREWSEKLFF. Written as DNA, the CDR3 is TGTGCCAGCAGGGAATGGTCGGAAAAACTGTTTTTT.

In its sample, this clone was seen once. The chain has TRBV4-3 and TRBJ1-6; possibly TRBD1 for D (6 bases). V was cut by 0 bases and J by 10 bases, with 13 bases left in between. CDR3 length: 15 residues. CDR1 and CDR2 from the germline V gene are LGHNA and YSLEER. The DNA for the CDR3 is TGCGCCAGCAGCCAAGATAGACGGGGGCGATCACCCCTCCACTTT. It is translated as CASSQDRRGRSPLHF.